These 6 T cell receptor beta chains were all obtained from the same sample, sequenced in a study of shared clonotypes between healthy human individuals. Sequencing was performed with immunoSEQ multiplex PCR; in TCRdb, only in-frame clones are kept and a portion is missing. Here the sample spans a few hundred thousand clones, over 60% being singletons. The sequenced material came from memory CD4+ T cells sorted from blood. Subset of the sample: CD45RA-negative fraction. The receptor source for this set is a man younger than 45 in good health.

V usage is TRBV19 and J usage is TRBJ2-2; D not certain. Germline V lookup: CDR1 LNHDA, CDR2 SQIVND (reference sequence). The CDR3 totals 14 residues. Trimming took 1 base from V and 6 from J, leaving 9 bases between them. The CDR3 here is CASSIALMAGELFF. The DNA of the CDR3 is TGTGCCAGTAGTATAGCCTTAATGGCCGGGGAGCTGTTTTTT.

V gene TRBV7-8 combines with J gene TRBJ2-7; 9 bases agree with TRBD1. The junction had 3 bases not matched to a gene; V was cut back by 3 bases and J by 0 bases. The CDR3 has 15 residues. CDR1 is SGHVS, CDR2 FQNEAQ, per germline. The DNA of the CDR3 is TGTGCCAGCAGCTTTGGGACAGGGATCTCCTACGAGCAGTACTTC. This sequence encodes CASSFGTGISYEQYF.

This clone showed up just a few times. The V gene is TRBV11-2, the J gene TRBJ2-7; TRBD2 matches 9 bases. Losses at the gene ends were 5 bases for V and 3 bases for J; bases not matched to a gene: 5. The germline CDR1 and CDR2 sequences are SGHAT and FQNNGV. The CDR3 consists of 14 residues. This CDR3 is CASSPSGIGYEQYF. The DNA for the CDR3 is TGTGCCAGCAGCCCTAGCGGGATAGGCTACGAGCAGTACTTC.

The gene calls are TRBV15 and TRBJ2-7; D might be TRBD2 (6 bases). CDR1 is LNHNV, CDR2 YYDKDF, per germline (reference sequence). With 0 bases removed from V and 0 bases from J, the gap between germline ends came to 12 bases. CDR3 size: 16 residues. The CDR3: CATSRDRTGVSYEQYF. The CDR3 DNA reads as TGTGCCACCAGCAGAGATCGAACGGGAGTCTCCTACGAGCAGTACTTC. Filled out from reference TRBV15 and TRBJ2-7, the complete variable domain reads DAMVIQNPRYQVTQFGKPVTLSCSQTLNHNVMYWYQQKSSQAPKLLFHYYDKDFNNEADTPDNFQSRRPNTSFCFLDIRSPGLGDTAMYLCATSRDRTGVSYEQYFGPGTRLTVT.

With respect to this clone: The same CDR3 also results from other DNA sequences found in this sample. The chain joins TRBV18 to TRBJ2-7; 11 nucleotides line up with TRBD2. Germline V gives CDR1 KGHSH, CDR2 LQKENI. This CDR3 comprises 14 residues. V dropped 3 bases and J dropped 2; count of bases not matched to a gene: 0. The CDR3 sequence is CASSPGLAAYEQYF. The CDR3 nucleotides read TGTGCCAGCTCACCGGGACTAGCGGCCTACGAGCAGTACTTC. The variable domain in full, with the rest retrieved from reference TRBV18 and TRBJ2-7, is NAGVMQNPRHLVRRRGQEARLRCSPMKGHSHVYWYRQLPEEGLKFMVYLQKENIIDESGMPKERFSAEFPKEGPSILRIQQVVRGDSAAYFCASSPGLAAYEQYFGPGTRLTVT.

In this sample, this clone turned up once. Other DNA sequences in the same sample also yield this CDR3. This sequence joins TRBV5-1 and TRBJ2-5; 7 bases fit TRBD1. Trimming at V came to 0 bases and at J to 3 bases, leaving 2 bases not matched to a gene. This CDR3 is built from 14 residues. Germline V lookup: CDR1 SGHRS, CDR2 YFSETQ. The CDR3 region is CASSLGTGKETQYF. DNA of the CDR3: TGCGCCAGCAGCTTGGGGACAGGAAAAGAGACCCAGTACTTC. Looking up the rest from reference TRBV5-1 and TRBJ2-5 gives the full variable domain: KAGVTQTPRYLIKTRGQQVTLSCSPISGHRSVSWYQQTPGQGLQFLFEYFSETQRNKGNFPGRFSGRQFSNSRSEMNVSTLELGDSALYLCASSLGTGKETQYFGPGTRLLVL.